These 18 T cell receptor beta chains share one sample of origin, sequenced in a study of OX40 agonist ivuxolimab in advanced cancers. Sequencing used immunoSEQ multiplex PCR; TCRdb keeps in-frame clones, though not all of them. The sample has about 76,000 clones, 65% to 90% seen once. The sequences come from CD4+ or CD8+ T cells sorted from blood, collected in a trial of the OX40 agonist ivuxolimab. The source is an adult with an advanced solid tumor such as melanoma, head and neck, liver or kidney cancer.

V is TRBV4-2 and J is TRBJ1-5; D gene ambiguous. The CDR3 contains 16 residues. Trimming removed 0 bases at V and 0 bases at J, with 9 bases between. Germline loops: CDR1 LGHNA, CDR2 YNFKEQ. The CDR3, as DNA: TGTGCCAGCAGCCAAGATACGAAGAATAGCAATCAGCCCCAGCATTTT. This translates into CASSQDTKNSNQPQHF.

The chain employs TRBV19 and TRBJ1-1; D is possibly TRBD1 (5 bases). The V gene's germline CDR1 is LNHDA and CDR2 SQIVND (reference sequence). The CDR3 is 16 amino acids. V shed 7 bases and J shed 5 bases, with 23 bases lying between them. The chain's CDR3 is CASKGRGGGEKTEAFF. The CDR3 region has the DNA TGTGCCAGTAAAGGCCGTGGCGGGGGGGAAAAGACTGAAGCTTTCTTT.

The chain employs TRBV6-5 and TRBJ2-7; TRBD2 matches 8 bases. CDR1 is MNHEY, CDR2 SVGAGI, per germline. The CDR3 spans 11 residues. V lost 8 bases and J lost 5; bases outside the gene matches: 2. CDR3 in DNA: TGTGCCAGCTCGGGGGGGGACGAGCAGTACTTC. Protein product: CASSGGDEQYF.

The rearrangement uses TRBV25-1 and TRBJ2-5; TRBD1 might be the D (6 bases). Trimming cost V 9 bases and J 0 bases, with 23 bases left between them. The CDR3 is 17 amino acids. Germline loops: CDR1 MGHDK, CDR2 SYGVNS. The CDR3 reads CASEGVTRGWYQETQYF. The CDR3 nucleotides are TGTGCCAGTGAGGGGGTGACTCGGGGATGGTACCAAGAGACCCAGTACTTC.

The V and J genes are TRBV6-5 and TRBJ1-1, with 11 bases aligning to TRBD1. The CDR3 sequence is 14 residues long. V trimming: 6 bases; J trimming: 5 bases; junction bases outside the gene matches: 5. Germline CDR1 and CDR2: MNHEY and SVGAGI. This CDR3 is CASSRGTGGTEAFF. DNA of the CDR3: TGTGCCAGCAGCCGCGGGACAGGGGGAACTGAAGCTTTCTTT.

This chain links TRBV19 with TRBJ1-2; TRBD1 agrees at 7 bases. With 4 bases clipped from V and 7 bases from J, the junction kept 12 bases outside the gene matches. This CDR3 region has 15 residues. Germline-derived CDR1 and CDR2 are LNHDA and SQIVND (reference sequence). CDR3 sequence (DNA): TGTGCCAGTAGTACCCCAGAGGACAGGTTGGGTGGCTACACCTTC. Translating gives CASSTPEDRLGGYTF.

This chain joins TRBV11-3 and TRBJ2-3; 7 positions match TRBD2. The CDR3 contains 14 residues. Germline CDR1 and CDR2: SGHNT and YENEEA. V was clipped by 3 bases and J by 2 bases; unmatched bases: 2. The CDR3 sequence is CASSFGGDTDTQYF. In DNA, the CDR3 is TGTGCCAGCAGCTTTGGGGGGGACACAGATACGCAGTATTTT.

V and J are TRBV18 and TRBJ2-2; possible D gene TRBD2, 7 bases. The CDR3 is made up of 16 amino acids. Trimming shortened V by 3 bases and J by 6 bases, and 17 bases separated the two germline ends. Germline loops: CDR1 KGHSH, CDR2 LQKENI. The CDR3 DNA is TGTGCCAGCTCACCTCGACGTGGGGGGGCCCCCGGGGAGCTGTTTTTT. As protein: CASSPRRGGAPGELFF. The whole variable domain, remainder taken from reference TRBV18 and TRBJ2-2, is NAGVMQNPRHLVRRRGQEARLRCSPMKGHSHVYWYRQLPEEGLKFMVYLQKENIIDESGMPKERFSAEFPKEGPSILRIQQVVRGDSAAYFCASSPRRGGAPGELFFGEGSRLTVL.

V is TRBV5-6 and J is TRBJ1-2; D not resolved. Trimming shortened V by 3 bases and J by 3 bases, and 9 bases separated the two germline ends. CDR3 length: 13 residues. The V gene's germline CDR1 is SGHDT and CDR2 YYEEEE. CDR3: CASSYRSDYGYTF. CDR3 in DNA: TGTGCCAGCAGCTACAGATCAGACTATGGCTACACCTTC.

This clone showed up just once. The chain is built from TRBV30 and TRBJ1-1; no reliable D call. CDR1 is GTSNPN, CDR2 SVGIG, per germline (reference sequence). This CDR3 spans 13 amino acids. V lost 5 bases to trimming and J lost 5 bases, with 15 bases between them. CDR3 amino acids: CAWGRARWTEAFF. CDR3 coding DNA: TGTGCCTGGGGCCGGGCCCGATGGACTGAAGCTTTCTTT.

The chain is built from TRBV5-1 and TRBJ1-2, with D possibly TRBD1 on 5 matching bases. The CDR3 extends over 17 amino acids. Germline CDR1 SGHRS, CDR2 YFSETQ. Trimming shortened V by 0 bases and J by 1 base, and 16 bases separated the two germline ends. CDR3 nucleotide sequence: TGCGCCAGCAGCTTGGCGGTATGGCAGGGCCTTAACTATGGCTACACCTTC. This translates into CASSLAVWQGLNYGYTF.

The gene calls are TRBV19 and TRBJ2-2, with 9 bases lining up with TRBD2. This CDR3 is 14 amino acids long. V lost 4 bases to trimming and J lost 7 bases; unmatched junction nucleotides: 4. CDR1 is LNHDA, CDR2 SQIVND, per germline (reference sequence). In DNA form, the CDR3 reads TGTGCCAGTAGTAGCGGGGGGGCCCTCGGGGAGCTGTTTTTT. Amino acids: CASSSGGALGELFF.

V and J are TRBV5-1 and TRBJ1-5; TRBD1 agrees at 7 bases. Germline CDR1 SGHRS, CDR2 YFSETQ. The CDR3 totals 16 residues. The V segment lost 4 bases and the J segment 1 base; nucleotides outside the gene matches: 8. DNA of the CDR3: TGCGCCAGCAGCGACCGGGACAGAATAAGCAATCAGCCCCAGCATTTT. Protein product: CASSDRDRISNQPQHF.

There are a few counts of this clone. CDR3 bases: TGTGCCAGCAGCGCAGGTGCGGAGACCCAGTACTTC. Translation gives CASSAGAETQYF. This chain links TRBV4-2 with TRBJ2-5; no definite D call. Trimming cost V 5 bases and J 5 bases, with 9 bases left between them. Looked up from germline, CDR1 is LGHNA and CDR2 is YNFKEQ. CDR3 length: 12 residues.

Concerning this clone: Other DNA sequences in the same sample also yield this CDR3. The chain recombines TRBV7-6 with TRBJ2-6; D is perhaps TRBD1 (6 bases). Germline V gene data show CDR1 as SGHVS and CDR2 as FNYEAQ. CDR3 size: 15 residues. Trimming shortened V by 5 bases and J by 0 bases, and 8 bases separated the two germline ends. CDR3: CASSQGTSGANVLTF. The CDR3 region has the DNA TGTGCCAGCAGCCAGGGGACCTCTGGGGCCAACGTCCTGACTTTC.

The chain joins TRBV5-5 to TRBJ1-2; D uncertain. This CDR3 comprises 13 residues. The ends were cut back, 1 base at V and 2 bases at J, with 6 bases in the middle. The germline V gene encodes CDR1 SGHKS and CDR2 YYEKEE (reference sequence). The CDR3 sequence is CASSLYGNYGYTF. The CDR3 coding sequence is TGTGCCAGCAGCTTGTATGGAAACTATGGCTACACCTTC.

The chain combines TRBV6-1 with TRBJ2-1, with D perhaps TRBD2 (7 bases). CDR3 length: 14 amino acids. Trimming shortened V by 11 bases and J by 1 base, and 15 bases separated the two germline ends. The germline gives CDR1 MNHNS, CDR2 SASEGT. The CDR3 reads CAGWGGASYNEQFF. The CDR3 DNA is TGTGCCGGGTGGGGGGGCGCGTCCTACAATGAGCAGTTCTTC.

The V gene is TRBV5-5, the J gene TRBJ1-6; D may be TRBD1 (6 bases). The V end lost 1 base, the J end lost 7 bases, and 12 bases lay between the germline ends. Germline assignment: CDR1 SGHKS and CDR2 YYEKEE (reference sequence). This CDR3 spans 15 amino acids. CDR3 protein: CASSLLQGLNSPLHF. In nucleotides, the CDR3 is TGTGCCAGCAGCTTGCTACAGGGTCTGAATTCACCCCTCCACTTT. Full variable domain (rest looked up from reference TRBV5-5 and TRBJ1-6): DAGVTQSPTHLIKTRGQQVTLRCSPISGHKSVSWYQQVLGQGPQFIFQYYEKEERGRGNFPDRFSARQFPNYSSELNVNALLLGDSALYLCASSLLQGLNSPLHFGNGTRLTVT.